The sequence of this T cell receptor beta chain was determined in a study of T cells in localized non-small cell lung cancer (dated by TCRdb to 2020 to 2021). Concerning the study at large: T cell repertoires of hundreds of early-stage NSCLC patients were analyzed, with tumors being compared against uninvolved tumor-adjacent lungs. The cohort comprised under 250 treatment-naïve NSCLC patients with resected, localized lung tumors. A mean age of about 66 years was recorded for the NSCLC patients, of whom 120 to 150 were male and 85 to 110 were female.

Note on this clone: The antigen it binds to is not known. The record has no base qualities; no much larger clone is one base away.

Here is what the overall study found, with its caveats: A median of 57 of the top 100 tumor clones were detected in paired uninvolved adjacent lung, and some 29 of these tumor clones were also found among the top 100 clones of the paired uninvolved adjacent lung. Higher T cell density in blood was associated with longer overall survival, whereas higher clonality in adjacent lung was associated with shorter survival. Since the design was exploratory, TCR variables were selected using unadjusted p-values with no false-discovery rate correction. Uninvolved tumor-adjacent lung showed the highest T cell clonality, higher than tumor, which suggests more focused antigenic responses in the uninvolved tumor-adjacent lung. Because multi-region sequencing of the tumors was not done, intratumor heterogeneity could not be ruled out.

TCR beta CDR3 regions were sequenced from DNA using the immunoSEQ Assay. Per the source publication's procedure: To compute T cell density, TCR beta template counts were normalized to usable DNA, which was estimated by amplifying housekeeping genes. Richness was estimated using the preseqR package, with extrapolation to 400,000 templates for PBMC samples and to 120,000 templates for tissue samples. Clonality was calculated as one minus Pielou's evenness. Differential abundance testing on productive amino-acid clonotypes, with a minimum total count of 5 and an alpha of 0.1, was used to identify tissue-enriched TCRs. The Jaccard Index and the Morisita Overlap Index were used to quantify repertoire overlap between compartments. GLIPH grouped TCR beta CDR3s together with public tetramer-defined viral CDR3s, and a viral motif had to include at least three viral sequences and show V-gene enrichment. TCRdb limited this immuneACCESS table to in-frame rearrangements with V and J called. A share of clones is missing; checked studies link under half to unresolved V genes, and the rest is unexplained. Clone size and the V and J calls come from that table; the DNA yielded D and trimming. The sample data list over 70,000 clones, and approximately 91% of these were observed just once. Roughly 4% of the sample goes to the ten largest clones.

At diagnosis, peripheral blood, uninvolved tumor-adjacent lung and tumor were collected and stored as a combination of fresh-frozen and FFPE material. For TCR repertoire profiling, blood samples were analyzed as peripheral blood mononuclear cells. The clonotype was recovered from a woman between 35 and 75 years old with stage II squamous cell lung carcinoma. The sequences come from PBMCs, collected before any cancer treatment.

This receptor carries the CDR3 CASSPGGIAAFF. In nucleotides, the sequence is TGTGCCAGCTCACCGGGGGGCATCGCAGCTTTCTTT. The V and J genes are TRBV18 and TRBJ1-1; the D gene is perhaps TRBD1, from 6 matching bases. The CDR1 and CDR2 encoded by the germline V gene are KGHSH and LQKENI. A distance of 12 bases separates the germline ends of V and J, which lose 3 bases and 10 bases respectively. The CDR3 measures 12 amino acids from cysteine to phenylalanine. The only DNA kept is the CDR3, 36 bases in frame from the first base.